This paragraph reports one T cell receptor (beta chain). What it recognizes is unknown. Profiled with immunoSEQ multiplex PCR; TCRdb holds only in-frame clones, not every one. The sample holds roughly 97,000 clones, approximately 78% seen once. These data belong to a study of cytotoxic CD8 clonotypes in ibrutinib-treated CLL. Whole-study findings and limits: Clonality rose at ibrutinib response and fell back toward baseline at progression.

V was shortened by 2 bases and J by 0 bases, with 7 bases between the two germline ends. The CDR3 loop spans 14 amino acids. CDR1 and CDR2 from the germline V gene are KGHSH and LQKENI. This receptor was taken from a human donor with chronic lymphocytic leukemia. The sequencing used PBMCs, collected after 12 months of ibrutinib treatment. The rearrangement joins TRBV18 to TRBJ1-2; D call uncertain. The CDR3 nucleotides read TGTGCCAGCTCACCAGACGGTACTAACTATGGCTACACCTTC. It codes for CASSPDGTNYGYTF. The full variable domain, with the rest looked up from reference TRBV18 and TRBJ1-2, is NAGVMQNPRHLVRRRGQEARLRCSPMKGHSHVYWYRQLPEEGLKFMVYLQKENIIDESGMPKERFSAEFPKEGPSILRIQQVVRGDSAAYFCASSPDGTNYGYTFGSGTRLTVV.